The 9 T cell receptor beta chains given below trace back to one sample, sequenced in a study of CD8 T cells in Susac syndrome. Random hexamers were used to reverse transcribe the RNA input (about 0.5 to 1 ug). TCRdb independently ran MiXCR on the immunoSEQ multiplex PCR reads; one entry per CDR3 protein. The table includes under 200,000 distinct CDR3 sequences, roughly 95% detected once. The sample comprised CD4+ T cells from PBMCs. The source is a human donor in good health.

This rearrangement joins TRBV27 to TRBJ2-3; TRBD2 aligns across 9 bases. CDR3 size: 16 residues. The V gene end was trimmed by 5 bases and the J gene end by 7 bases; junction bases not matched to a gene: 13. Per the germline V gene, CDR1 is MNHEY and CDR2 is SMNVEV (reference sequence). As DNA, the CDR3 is TGTGCCAGCAGTCGCGGGGGGGAACCCCGGATCTATACGCAGTATTTT. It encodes CASSRGGEPRIYTQYF.

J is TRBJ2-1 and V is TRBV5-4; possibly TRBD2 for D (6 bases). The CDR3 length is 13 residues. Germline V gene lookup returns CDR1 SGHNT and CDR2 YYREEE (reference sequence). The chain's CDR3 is CVGGPRYDNEQFF. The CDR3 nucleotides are TGTGTCGGGGGACCCCGATATGACAATGAGCAGTTCTTC.

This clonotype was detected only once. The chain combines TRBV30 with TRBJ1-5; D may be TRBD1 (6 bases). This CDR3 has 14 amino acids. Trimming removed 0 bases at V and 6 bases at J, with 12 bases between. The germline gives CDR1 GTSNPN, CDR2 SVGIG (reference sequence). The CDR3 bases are TGTGCCTGGAGTGTACAGGGAAGGAGTCAGCCCCAGCATTTT. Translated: CAWSVQGRSQPQHF.

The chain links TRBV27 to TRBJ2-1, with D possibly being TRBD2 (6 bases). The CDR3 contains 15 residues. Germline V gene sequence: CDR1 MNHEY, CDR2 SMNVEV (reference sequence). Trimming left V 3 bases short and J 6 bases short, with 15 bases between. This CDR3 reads CASSFGVGGINEQFF. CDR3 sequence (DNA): TGTGCCAGCAGTTTTGGGGTTGGAGGGATCAATGAGCAGTTCTTC.

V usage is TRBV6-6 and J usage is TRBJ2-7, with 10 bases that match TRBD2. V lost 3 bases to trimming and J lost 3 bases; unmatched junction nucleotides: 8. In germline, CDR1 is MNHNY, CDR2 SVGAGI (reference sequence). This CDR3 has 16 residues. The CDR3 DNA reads TGTGCCAGCAGTTATCCACCTAGCGGGGGCCTCTACGAGCAGTACGTC. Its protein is CASSYPPSGGLYEQYV.

DNA of the CDR3: TGTGCCAGCTTCAGGGGGCCGGGATCCACTGGCTACACCTTC. It translates to CASFRGPGSTGYTF. The chain has TRBV6-5 and TRBJ1-2; 8 bases align to TRBD1. Germline trimming cut 8 bases from V and 7 bases from J; bases unmatched to any gene: 12. The CDR3 sequence is 14 residues long. CDR1 MNHEY and CDR2 SVGAGI come from the germline V gene.

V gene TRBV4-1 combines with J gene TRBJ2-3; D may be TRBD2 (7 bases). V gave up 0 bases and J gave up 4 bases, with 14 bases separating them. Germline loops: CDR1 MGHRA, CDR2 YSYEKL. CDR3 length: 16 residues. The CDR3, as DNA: TGCGCCAGCAGCCAAGAAGGGGGGGCGAACTCAGATACGCAGTATTTT. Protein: CASSQEGGANSDTQYF.

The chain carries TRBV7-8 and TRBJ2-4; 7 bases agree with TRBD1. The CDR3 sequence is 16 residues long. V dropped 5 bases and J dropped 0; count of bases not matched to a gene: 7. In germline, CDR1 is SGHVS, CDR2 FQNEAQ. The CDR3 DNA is TGTGCCAGCAGCCCTGGACAGGACCTAGCCAAAAACATTCAGTACTTC. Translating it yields CASSPGQDLAKNIQYF.

CDR3 loop: CASSGPDLGNNEQFF. The CDR3 region has the DNA TGTGCCAGCAGCGGACCGGACTTGGGCAACAATGAGCAGTTCTTC. The rearrangement links TRBV5-4 to TRBJ2-1, with D possibly being TRBD2 (5 bases). V gave up 4 bases and J gave up 5 bases, with 16 bases separating them. CDR3 length: 15 residues. Germline V gene data show CDR1 as SGHNT and CDR2 as YYREEE (reference sequence).